A selection of T cell receptor beta chains follows, all from one sample in a study of T-cell memory formation after mild COVID-19. TCRdb re-analysed the 5' RACE reads in MiXCR, keeping a single row per CDR3 protein. Seen here are hundreds of thousands of distinct CDR3 sequences, approximately 21% observed once, and the top ten hold approximately 8%. The sample was PBMCs or a T cell subset sorted from them (not recorded which). The receptors shown here come from an adult woman who had mild COVID-19 (a few samples of this study predate the infection). Cell type and time point are not known. CDR3s include the opening cysteine and the closing phenylalanine or tryptophan.

CDR3 protein: CASSPPGLAGETQYF; V gene: TRBV5-1
CDR3 protein: CATSETGTGGYTF; V gene: TRBV24-1
CDR3 protein: CASSVEDRLYNSHLHF; V gene: TRBV9
CDR3 protein: CASSGAYGTSGDTDTQYF; V gene: TRBV11-1
CDR3 protein: CASSVDNSPLHF; V gene: TRBV6-1
CDR3 protein: CASSSAGGDYEQYF; V gene: TRBV7-8
CDR3 protein: CASSLQGGGNNEQFF; V gene: TRBV13
CDR3 protein: CASSPSPGSYGYTF; V gene: TRBV7-9
CDR3 protein: CASSLRTVVNTEAFF; V gene: TRBV12-3/TRBV12-4
CDR3 protein: CASSSWGGFEQYF; V gene: TRBV7-9
CDR3 protein: CASSRSRGNEQFF; V gene: TRBV7-7
CDR3 protein: CASSFEETGTEAFF; V gene: TRBV7-6
CDR3 protein: CASSQVVWGEQYF; V gene: TRBV4-2
CDR3 protein: CASSLGQTMNTEAFF; V gene: TRBV5-1
CDR3 protein: CSVHRGGKQPQHF; V gene: TRBV20-1
CDR3 protein: CASSLEVYDEQFF; V gene: TRBV5-5
CDR3 protein: CSAFPGLAGNNEQFF; V gene: TRBV20-1
CDR3 protein: CATGGGASVNEQFF; V gene: TRBV14
CDR3 protein: CSVPGASNYGYTF; V gene: TRBV29-1
CDR3 protein: CASSPFPTAVAKETQYF; V gene: TRBV19
CDR3 protein: CASSPTYYEQYF; V gene: TRBV14
CDR3 protein: CASSVEGEDVDTQYF; V gene: TRBV9
CDR3 protein: CATSDLSSGANVLTF; V gene: TRBV24-1
CDR3 protein: CASSHPTGLDGYTF; V gene: TRBV4-2
CDR3 protein: CASSSLLRGSYNEQFF; V gene: TRBV11-2
CDR3 protein: CSARGTGGGNQPQHF; V gene: TRBV20-1
CDR3 protein: CASSWDTDYEQYF; V gene: TRBV6-6
CDR3 protein: CATSRELAGTDTQYF; V gene: TRBV15
CDR3 protein: CATSAETGFGGYNEQFF; V gene: TRBV24-1
CDR3 protein: CASSPANSDTQYF; V gene: TRBV27
CDR3 protein: CASSTGGGSYEQYF; V gene: TRBV7-2
CDR3 protein: CASSEASRNEKLFF; V gene: TRBV2
CDR3 protein: CASSLDGGAGSEQFF; V gene: TRBV12-3/TRBV12-4
CDR3 protein: CASSLGSERSTDTQYF; V gene: TRBV7-6
CDR3 protein: CASSQDTGRNQPQHF; V gene: TRBV4-1
CDR3 protein: CASSGADYGYTF; V gene: TRBV12-3/TRBV12-4
CDR3 protein: CASSPGTSGRGSSYNEQFF; V gene: TRBV7-6
CDR3 protein: CAWSVREYSNQPQHF; V gene: TRBV30
CDR3 protein: CASGSLPPGLTTNTGELFF; V gene: TRBV7-9
CDR3 protein: CASSPLTGGNTGELFF; V gene: TRBV18
CDR3 protein: CAISDAGLANHYGYTF; V gene: TRBV10-3
CDR3 protein: CASTRREGAGSEAFF; V gene: TRBV5-1
CDR3 protein: CASSDSSGGASRSQQFF; V gene: TRBV6-4
CDR3 protein: CASKLTGSVETQYF; V gene: TRBV7-9
CDR3 protein: CASSESTADFYEQYF; V gene: TRBV25-1
CDR3 protein: CASGTDGAGPQETQYF; V gene: TRBV9
CDR3 protein: CASSLAGDTYNEQFF; V gene: TRBV11-3
CDR3 protein: CAISVLAGGDNEQFF; V gene: TRBV10-3
CDR3 protein: CASSQEPGGWNTEAFF; V gene: TRBV4-1
CDR3 protein: CASTKNPGRDFGEQYF; V gene: TRBV11-2
CDR3 protein: CASSPTGDGYRQTQYF; V gene: TRBV9
CDR3 protein: CASSQGRDEQFF; V gene: TRBV14
CDR3 protein: CAWSDGLKNIQYF; V gene: TRBV30
CDR3 protein: CSSLVLHYGYTF; V gene: TRBV20-1
CDR3 protein: CASSLGQSQETQYF; V gene: TRBV7-8